Shown below are 32 T cell receptor beta chains from a single sample sequenced in a study of blood T cell repertoires in COVID-19. Sequencing was performed with immunoSEQ multiplex PCR; in TCRdb, only in-frame clones are kept and a portion is missing. The data hold approximately 110,000 clones, with approximately 88% observed a single time. Specimen: peripheral blood. These receptors all come from a woman in her 70s with acute or convalescent COVID-19.

The V gene is TRBV6-5, the J gene TRBJ1-5, with 10 positions matching TRBD1. The CDR3 consists of 14 residues. Germline CDR1 is MNHEY and CDR2 is SVGAGI. Trimming took 7 bases from V and 8 from J; bases not matched to a gene: 8. CDR3 DNA: TGTGCCAGCACCGGACAGGGGGGGTCTGAGCCCCAGCATTTT. It is translated as CASTGQGGSEPQHF.

This clone has a single count. V and J are TRBV29-1 and TRBJ2-6; a weak D match, TRBD1 (6 bases). Deletions cut 7 bases from V and 4 bases from J, with 11 bases between. This CDR3 is 13 amino acids long. Germline-derived CDR1 and CDR2 are SQVTM and ANQGSEA. This CDR3 reads CSATGIGANVLTF. DNA for the CDR3: TGCAGCGCAACAGGGATAGGGGCCAACGTCCTGACTTTC.

The chain has TRBV10-3 and TRBJ2-1; 11 bases agree with TRBD2. CDR1 is ENHRY, CDR2 SYGVKD, per germline. This CDR3 is 17 amino acids long. V was pared by 4 bases and J by 5 bases, with 10 bases of the junction left unmatched. Written as DNA, the CDR3 is TGTGCCATCAGTGCAAAGTTAGCGGGAGGGCCCCACAATGAGCAGTTCTTC. It is translated as CAISAKLAGGPHNEQFF.

This sequence joins TRBV6-5 and TRBJ2-2; no clear D. The germline V and J ends were trimmed by 5 bases and 4 bases, with 8 bases remaining between them. The CDR3 has 13 residues. Germline V CDR1 and CDR2: MNHEY, SVGAGI. The CDR3 DNA follows: TGTGCCAGCAGTAAGCCGTTCACCGGGGAGCTGTTTTTT. This translates into CASSKPFTGELFF.

V usage is TRBV29-1 and J usage is TRBJ2-7; TRBD1 matches 8 bases. Per the germline V gene, CDR1 is SQVTM and CDR2 is ANQGSEA. The length of the CDR3 is 15 residues. The trim removed 7 bases at V and 1 base at J, leaving 12 bases unmatched. CDR3 protein: CSAEGSDRGSYEQYF. The CDR3 nucleotides read TGCAGCGCTGAGGGGTCCGACAGGGGTTCCTACGAGCAGTACTTC.

V usage is TRBV19 and J usage is TRBJ1-1; 7 bases agree with TRBD1. The germline gives CDR1 LNHDA, CDR2 SQIVND (reference sequence). This CDR3 contains 14 residues. J lost 1 base, V lost 5 bases, and 4 bases had no gene match. The CDR3 DNA reads TGTGCCAGTAGTCCCCGGGACAGGAACACTGAAGCTTTCTTT. This sequence encodes CASSPRDRNTEAFF. Full variable domain (remainder filled in from reference TRBV19 and TRBJ1-1): DGGITQSPKYLFRKEGQNVTLSCEQNLNHDAMYWYRQDPGQGLRLIYYSQIVNDFQKGDIAEGYSVSREKKESFPLTVTSAQKNPTAFYLCASSPRDRNTEAFFGQGTRLTVV.

This chain uses TRBV7-3 with TRBJ1-1; D perhaps matches TRBD1 (5 bases). Germline-derived CDR1 and CDR2 are SGHTA and FQGTGA. There are 13 residues in the CDR3. The V end was cut by 4 bases, the J end by 6 bases, with 12 bases between. CDR3 in amino acids: CASSYTGGSEAFF. The CDR3 DNA sequence: TGTGCCAGCAGCTACACCGGGGGGTCTGAAGCTTTCTTT.

The chain is built from TRBV2 and TRBJ1-5; 9 bases match TRBD1. After removal of 6 bases from V and 7 bases from J, the junction contained 7 bases not matched to a gene. Germline V gives CDR1 SNHLY, CDR2 FYNNEI. This CDR3 region has 14 residues. CDR3 protein: CASSRDRVNQPQHF. Written as DNA, the CDR3 is TGTGCCAGCAGCAGGGACAGGGTAAACCAGCCCCAGCATTTT.

The J gene is TRBJ1-2, the V gene TRBV29-1; TRBD1 matches at 8 bases. CDR1 and CDR2 (germline): SQVTM, ANQGSEA. Trimming at V came to 2 bases and at J to 4 bases, leaving 6 bases not matched to a gene. The CDR3 runs to 14 residues. CDR3 protein: CSVEQQGQVYGYTF. The DNA for the CDR3 is TGCAGCGTTGAACAGCAGGGACAGGTCTATGGCTACACCTTC.

The count of this clone is one. The V gene is TRBV5-5, the J gene TRBJ2-7, with D maybe TRBD2 (6 bases). This CDR3 is built from 15 residues. Trimming cost V 4 bases and J 2 bases, with 16 bases left between them. Germline assignment: CDR1 SGHKS and CDR2 YYEKEE (reference sequence). CDR3 DNA: TGTGCCAGCAGCCCGGGACTTGCGCAAGCCTACGAGCAGTACTTC. Translating it yields CASSPGLAQAYEQYF.

This clone was recorded only once. The chain employs TRBV5-6 and TRBJ2-7, with D maybe TRBD2 (7 bases). The CDR3 totals 16 residues. Germline lookup yields CDR1 SGHDT and CDR2 YYEEEE. Between the trimmed V and J ends, which lost 5 bases and 5 bases, there was a span of 23 bases. Here the CDR3 reads CASRRGGLAWMDEQYF. CDR3 DNA sequence: TGTGCCAGCAGGAGGGGGGGTCTAGCGTGGATGGACGAGCAGTACTTC. The variable domain in full, completed from reference TRBV5-6 and TRBJ2-7, reads DAGVTQSPTHLIKTRGQQVTLRCSPKSGHDTVSWYQQALGQGPQFIFQYYEEEERQRGNFPDRFSGHQFPNYSSELNVNALLLGDSALYLCASRRGGLAWMDEQYFGPGTRLTVT.

The chain uses TRBV7-9 and TRBJ1-1, with D perhaps matching TRBD1 (5 bases). V dropped 3 bases and J dropped 4 bases, with 12 bases sitting between them. The germline gives CDR1 SEHNR, CDR2 FQNEAQ (reference sequence). This CDR3 region has 14 residues. This CDR3 reads CASSFGGVGTEAFF. The DNA for the CDR3 is TGTGCCAGCAGCTTCGGAGGGGTGGGCACTGAAGCTTTCTTT.

The gene calls are TRBV3-1 (or the pseudogene TRBV3-2) and TRBJ1-1; D remains ambiguous. The germline gives CDR1 LGHDT, CDR2 YNNKEL (reference sequence). The CDR3 is 14 residues long. Trimming left V 6 bases short and J 8 bases short, with 19 bases between. The CDR3 spells CASSLQAEEREAFF. The DNA of the CDR3 is TGTGCCAGCAGTCTCCAGGCGGAGGAAAGGGAAGCTTTCTTT.

This clone was seen a handful of times. The chain recombines TRBV5-1 with TRBJ1-2; D unresolved. The CDR3 has 13 residues. Trimming pared 2 bases from V and 7 bases from J, leaving 12 bases between. Germline V gene data show CDR1 as SGHRS and CDR2 as YFSETQ. Here the CDR3 DNA reads TGCGCCAGCAGCTTAGAGGGAAAGGTTGGCTACACCTTC. Its protein is CASSLEGKVGYTF.

The rearrangement joins TRBV18 to TRBJ2-7; perhaps TRBD2 as D (6 bases). Trimming took off 5 bases at V and 4 bases at J, with 18 bases between the two ends. Germline CDR1 and CDR2: KGHSH and LQKENI. There are 15 residues in the CDR3. The CDR3 region has the DNA TGTGCCAGCTCATGGGGGGTCCAGGCCGGTTACGAGCAGTACTTC. Amino acid sequence: CASSWGVQAGYEQYF.

The V call is TRBV7-9, the J call TRBJ2-5; D possibly corresponds to TRBD2 (5 bases). This CDR3 has 16 residues. Germline V gene lookup returns CDR1 SEHNR and CDR2 FQNEAQ (reference sequence). V was pared by 6 bases and J by 5 bases, with 22 bases between. Written as DNA, the CDR3 is TGTGCCAGCAGTCCGATCGAGCACGGGGTACGGGAGACCCAGTACTTC. This encodes CASSPIEHGVRETQYF.

The chain carries TRBV5-3 and TRBJ1-5, with TRBD1 matching over 8 bases. TRBV5-3 is assigned to the ORF class and has an uncertain function. V was clipped by 4 bases and J by 6 bases; unmatched bases: 6. CDR3 length equals 14 residues. The CDR3 region is CARSPRDRSQPQHF. CDR3 DNA sequence: TGTGCCAGAAGCCCCAGGGACAGGAGTCAGCCCCAGCATTTT.

The chain is built from TRBV29-1 and TRBJ2-5; TRBD1 matches at 8 bases. The ends lost 6 bases at V and 10 bases at J; junction bases unmatched: 13. The CDR3 is 13 amino acids. CDR1 is SQVTM, CDR2 ANQGSEA, per germline. The CDR3: CSVQGQGAGDQYF. The DNA for the CDR3 is TGCAGCGTACAGGGGCAGGGGGCTGGTGACCAGTACTTC. The variable domain in full, completed from reference TRBV29-1 and TRBJ2-5, reads SAVISQKPSRDICQRGTSLTIQCQVDSQVTMMFWYRQQPGQSLTLIATANQGSEATYESGFVIDKFPISRPNLTFSTLTVSNMSPEDSSIYLCSVQGQGAGDQYFGPGTRLLVL.

The gene calls are TRBV19 and TRBJ1-1; possibly TRBD1 for D (5 bases). This CDR3 has 14 amino acids. Germline V CDR1 and CDR2: LNHDA, SQIVND (reference sequence). Trimming took off 10 bases at V and 2 bases at J, with 17 bases between the two ends. The CDR3 bases are TGTGCCACACTTCCCGGGACTATAAACACTGAAGCTTTCTTT. It is translated as CATLPGTINTEAFF.

This rearrangement joins TRBV6-5 to TRBJ1-6, with TRBD1 matching 7 bases. CDR3 size: 15 residues. The germline V gene encodes CDR1 MNHEY and CDR2 SVGAGI. V was pared by 0 bases and J by 9 bases, with 5 bases of the junction left unmatched. CDR3 loop: CASSYSEGGGSPLHF. The CDR3 coding sequence is TGTGCCAGCAGTTACTCCGAAGGGGGCGGTTCACCCCTCCACTTT.

The CDR3 DNA is TGTGCCAGCAGTTACTCGACTAGCGGGACGGTCGAGCAGTACTTC. This encodes CASSYSTSGTVEQYF. The rearrangement links TRBV6-2 or TRBV6-3 to TRBJ2-7; TRBD2 matches 11 bases. The germline gives CDR1 MNHEY, CDR2 SVGEGT. Germline trimming cut 0 bases from V and 6 bases from J; bases unmatched to any gene: 4. This CDR3 contains 15 residues.

The rearrangement links TRBV30 to TRBJ2-1, with 10 nucleotides matching TRBD2. The trim removed 2 bases at V and 12 bases at J, leaving 4 bases unmatched. The CDR3 runs to 12 residues. Germline V gives CDR1 GTSNPN, CDR2 SVGIG (reference sequence). The CDR3 region has the DNA TGTGCCTGGAGTTTACTAGCGGGATGGCAGTTCTTC. The encoded protein is CAWSLLAGWQFF.

The V gene is TRBV5-1, the J gene TRBJ2-5, with D tentatively TRBD1 (6 bases). Germline values: CDR1 SGHRS, CDR2 YFSETQ. V was trimmed by 4 bases and J by 1 base, leaving 8 bases between them. The CDR3 loop spans 13 amino acids. CDR3 sequence (DNA): TGCGCCAGCAGCGTGGACAGCCAAGAGACCCAGTACTTC. Translation gives CASSVDSQETQYF.

This chain uses TRBV5-1 with TRBJ2-3; D possibly corresponds to TRBD2 (5 bases). Germline V gene sequence: CDR1 SGHRS, CDR2 YFSETQ. The V and J ends lost 4 bases and 5 bases respectively, with 14 bases between them. The CDR3 consists of 14 residues. CDR3 loop: CASSPRDSKDTQYF. The CDR3 DNA is TGCGCCAGCAGCCCCCGGGATTCAAAAGATACGCAGTATTTT. The variable domain in full, with the rest retrieved from reference TRBV5-1 and TRBJ2-3, is KAGVTQTPRYLIKTRGQQVTLSCSPISGHRSVSWYQQTPGQGLQFLFEYFSETQRNKGNFPGRFSGRQFSNSRSEMNVSTLELGDSALYLCASSPRDSKDTQYFGPGTRLTVL.

This chain joins TRBV6-2 or TRBV6-3 and TRBJ2-7; D gene unclear. The CDR3 spans 14 residues. V was cut by 4 bases and J by 5 bases, with 15 bases left in between. Per the germline V gene, CDR1 is MNHEY and CDR2 is SVGEGT. The CDR3 spells CASSSGQSPHEQYF. The CDR3 DNA is TGTGCCAGCAGTTCCGGTCAAAGCCCCCACGAGCAGTACTTC.

This chain connects TRBV7-2 to TRBJ2-3; D is perhaps TRBD2 (5 bases). V gave up 1 base and J gave up 2 bases, with 10 bases separating them. Germline V gives CDR1 SGHTA, CDR2 FQGNSA. This CDR3 comprises 15 residues. The CDR3 region is CASSLVLGDTDTQYF. CDR3 DNA: TGTGCCAGCAGCTTAGTGCTCGGGGACACAGATACGCAGTATTTT.

This clone appeared a single time. The chain couples TRBV30 to TRBJ2-1; TRBD2 agrees at 10 bases. This CDR3 has 13 residues. After removal of 4 bases from V and 4 bases from J, the junction contained 1 base not matched to a gene. The germline V gene has CDR1 GTSNPN and CDR2 SVGIG (reference sequence). The CDR3 loop reads CAWTSGGYNEQFF. The CDR3 DNA is TGTGCCTGGACTAGCGGGGGTTACAATGAGCAGTTCTTC.

This clone has a handful of counts. Other DNA sequences in this sample translate to the same CDR3. The J gene is TRBJ1-6, the V gene TRBV3-1 (or the pseudogene TRBV3-2), with unresolved D. V was pared by 0 bases and J by 7 bases, with 4 bases between. The CDR3 is 13 residues long. In germline, CDR1 is LGHDT, CDR2 YNNKEL (reference sequence). CDR3 region: CASSQDLNSPLHF. The CDR3 bases are TGTGCCAGCAGCCAAGATTTAAATTCACCCCTCCACTTT.

The CDR3 DNA reads TGTGCCAGCAGTCTGGAGGGCGGTGGGGAGCTGTTTTTT. This gives the protein CASSLEGGGELFF. The chain combines TRBV12-3 or TRBV12-4 with TRBJ2-2; maybe TRBD2 (6 bases). V lost 5 bases and J lost 8, with 12 bases in between. This CDR3 has 13 amino acids.

A single count supports this clone. The V call is TRBV28, the J call TRBJ1-2; 7 bases fit TRBD1. The germline V gene encodes CDR1 MDHEN and CDR2 SYDVKM. The junction had 4 bases not matched to a gene; V was cut back by 5 bases and J by 7 bases. The CDR3 spans 12 residues. The CDR3 sequence is CASSLQGVGYTF. For the CDR3, the DNA is TGTGCCAGCAGTCTCCAGGGGGTTGGCTACACCTTC.

The chain is built from TRBV5-1 and TRBJ1-5; D call uncertain. The CDR3 consists of 15 residues. With 2 bases removed from V and 6 bases from J, the gap between germline ends came to 15 bases. The germline V gene has CDR1 SGHRS and CDR2 YFSETQ. DNA for the CDR3: TGCGCCAGCAGCTTAGAAGGAGGGTCCGCTCAGCCCCAGCATTTT. Residues: CASSLEGGSAQPQHF.

The chain links TRBV12-3 or TRBV12-4 to TRBJ2-3; no firm D call. Between the trimmed V and J ends, which lost 3 bases and 4 bases, there was a span of 5 bases. The CDR3 has 12 amino acids. The CDR3 loop is CASSLRPDTQYF. The CDR3 nucleotides read TGTGCCAGCAGTTTGAGGCCAGATACGCAGTATTTT.